This is a list of T cell receptor beta chains from one sample in a study of human T cells and chemical hapten exposure. One entry per CDR3 protein results from TCRdb running MiXCR on the RACE reads. Of approximately 75,000 distinct CDR3 sequences in the sample, around 8.8% are singletons; the top ten hold around 3.5%. Sequencing was performed on whole blood, taken in connection with sensitization to the hapten diphenylcyclopropenone (DPC). The source is a woman aged 50 to 60 with alopecia areata. Some clones in this sample may be carry-over from other donors' samples. The CDR3 runs from the conserved cysteine through the conserved F or W. The order of the fields is clone size, V gene, J gene, D gene, CDR3 DNA, CDR3 protein. The D gene is left open where the match is weak. A clone size is listed for some rows: how often the clone was seen (once, few, many), or a class if it is expanded.

abundance: many
v_gene: TRBV15
j_gene: TRBJ2-7
d_gene: -
CDR3nt: TGTGCCACCAGCAGAGTGGTGGGGGCCCCGACCTACGAGCAGTACTTC
CDR3aa: CATSRVVGAPTYEQYF

abundance: -
v_gene: TRBV29-1
j_gene: TRBJ2-1
d_gene: TRBD1
CDR3nt: TGCAGCGTGAGGACAGGGTCGGGGAATGAGCAGTTCTTC
CDR3aa: CSVRTGSGNEQFF

abundance: -
v_gene: TRBV29-1
j_gene: TRBJ2-3
d_gene: TRBD2
CDR3nt: TGCAGCGTCCGGGGCCCGCTAGCGGGAGGCCCAGATACGCAGTATTTT
CDR3aa: CSVRGPLAGGPDTQYF

abundance: many
v_gene: TRBV29-1
j_gene: TRBJ1-2
d_gene: TRBD1
CDR3nt: TGCAGCGTGGGACAGGGGATTGACTATGGCTACACCTTC
CDR3aa: CSVGQGIDYGYTF

abundance: -
v_gene: TRBV5-4
j_gene: TRBJ2-2
d_gene: -
CDR3nt: TGTGCCAGCAGCTCCCGGCAGGGAACCGGGGAGCTGTTTTTT
CDR3aa: CASSSRQGTGELFF

abundance: -
v_gene: TRBV25-1
j_gene: TRBJ2-3
d_gene: -
CDR3nt: TGTGCCAGCAGTGACACCTCCCGCGGCGGCGCAGATACGCAGTATTTT
CDR3aa: CASSDTSRGGADTQYF

abundance: few
v_gene: TRBV25-1
j_gene: TRBJ1-2
d_gene: -
CDR3nt: TGTGCCAGCAGTGAAGGATATGGCTATGGCTACACCTTC
CDR3aa: CASSEGYGYGYTF

abundance: many
v_gene: TRBV9
j_gene: TRBJ1-1
d_gene: -
CDR3nt: TGTGCCAGCAGCGTTGCTTCGACAGAATACACTGAAGCTTTCTTT
CDR3aa: CASSVASTEYTEAFF

abundance: many
v_gene: TRBV6-6
j_gene: TRBJ1-5
d_gene: -
CDR3nt: TGTGCCAGCAGTTCGCGGACCCCCTCGGCACAGCCCCAGCATTTT
CDR3aa: CASSSRTPSAQPQHF

abundance: few
v_gene: TRBV10-3
j_gene: TRBJ2-5
d_gene: -
CDR3nt: TGTGCCATCAGTGGGGGCATAGAAGAGACCCAGTACTTC
CDR3aa: CAISGGIEETQYF

abundance: -
v_gene: TRBV11-2
j_gene: TRBJ2-3
d_gene: TRBD2
CDR3nt: TGTGCCAGCAGCTCACGAGCGGGAGTGTCAGCAGATACGCAGTATTTT
CDR3aa: CASSSRAGVSADTQYF

abundance: few
v_gene: TRBV5-1
j_gene: TRBJ2-1
d_gene: TRBD1
CDR3nt: TGCGCCAGCAGCCACCGGACAGGCGACAATGAGCAGTTCTTC
CDR3aa: CASSHRTGDNEQFF

abundance: few
v_gene: TRBV27
j_gene: TRBJ1-2
d_gene: TRBD1
CDR3nt: TGTGCCAGCAGTCTAGGACAGGGCTATGGCTACACCTTC
CDR3aa: CASSLGQGYGYTF

abundance: many
v_gene: TRBV2
j_gene: TRBJ1-5
d_gene: -
CDR3nt: TGTGCCAGCAGTGAATTTTATCAGCCCCAGCATTTT
CDR3aa: CASSEFYQPQHF

abundance: many
v_gene: TRBV7-2
j_gene: TRBJ2-2
d_gene: -
CDR3nt: TGTGCCAGCGTACGAAGGACCGGGGAGCTGTTTTTT
CDR3aa: CASVRRTGELFF

abundance: -
v_gene: TRBV13
j_gene: TRBJ2-3
d_gene: TRBD2
CDR3nt: TGTGCCAGCAGCTCCCCAAGCGGGAGGGGTGGGGATACGCAGTATTTT
CDR3aa: CASSSPSGRGGDTQYF

abundance: few
v_gene: TRBV30
j_gene: TRBJ2-7
d_gene: TRBD1
CDR3nt: TGTGCCTGGAGTGTACGACAGGGCGGATTCTACGAGCAGTACTTC
CDR3aa: CAWSVRQGGFYEQYF

abundance: few
v_gene: TRBV12-3/TRBV12-4
j_gene: TRBJ1-4
d_gene: -
CDR3nt: TGTGCCAGCAGCACGACGTCGGAAAGGGGGGGTGAAAAACTGTTTTTT
CDR3aa: CASSTTSERGGEKLFF

abundance: -
v_gene: TRBV18
j_gene: TRBJ2-1
d_gene: -
CDR3nt: TGTGCCAGCTCACCACCTTGGCAAATAAGGAATGAGCAGTTCTTC
CDR3aa: CASSPPWQIRNEQFF

abundance: once
v_gene: TRBV24-1
j_gene: TRBJ2-2
d_gene: TRBD1
CDR3nt: TGTGCCACCAGTGGCCGCGACAGGGAGTCCGGGGAGCTGTTTTTT
CDR3aa: CATSGRDRESGELFF

abundance: few
v_gene: TRBV5-1
j_gene: TRBJ1-1
d_gene: -
CDR3nt: TGCGCCAGCAGCTTCAGGGCGGGCACTGAAGCTTTCTTT
CDR3aa: CASSFRAGTEAFF

abundance: -
v_gene: TRBV7-6
j_gene: TRBJ1-2
d_gene: TRBD1
CDR3nt: TGTGCCAGCAGCTTAGCGGGACAGTCCCCTAACTATGGCTACACCTTC
CDR3aa: CASSLAGQSPNYGYTF

abundance: few
v_gene: TRBV3-1
j_gene: TRBJ2-7
d_gene: -
CDR3nt: TGTGCCAGCAGCCCTGCTTTTACCTACGAGCAGTACTTC
CDR3aa: CASSPAFTYEQYF

abundance: many
v_gene: TRBV9
j_gene: TRBJ1-2
d_gene: -
CDR3nt: TGTGCCAGCAGCCAAGATGATCTGAACTATGGCTACACCTTC
CDR3aa: CASSQDDLNYGYTF

abundance: many
v_gene: TRBV7-2
j_gene: TRBJ2-7
d_gene: -
CDR3nt: TGTGCCAGCAGCTTAAAATACGAGCAGTACTTC
CDR3aa: CASSLKYEQYF

abundance: many
v_gene: TRBV12-3/TRBV12-4
j_gene: TRBJ2-7
d_gene: TRBD2
CDR3nt: TGTGCCAGCAGTATGGTAGCGGGGTACTACGAGCAGTACTTC
CDR3aa: CASSMVAGYYEQYF

abundance: few
v_gene: TRBV6-5
j_gene: TRBJ2-7
d_gene: TRBD1
CDR3nt: TGTGCCAGCAGTTCCCCGGGACAGGGATCCTACGAGCAGTACTTC
CDR3aa: CASSSPGQGSYEQYF

abundance: -
v_gene: TRBV4-3
j_gene: TRBJ1-5
d_gene: -
CDR3nt: TGCGCCAGCAGCCCGACAGCCTACAATCAGCCCCAGCATTTT
CDR3aa: CASSPTAYNQPQHF

abundance: many
v_gene: TRBV29-1
j_gene: TRBJ1-5
d_gene: -
CDR3nt: TGCAGCACCCGACAGACTTATAGCAATCAGCCCCAGCATTTT
CDR3aa: CSTRQTYSNQPQHF

abundance: many
v_gene: TRBV29-1
j_gene: TRBJ1-1
d_gene: -
CDR3nt: TGCAGCGTGGAGGCATACATGAACACTGAAGCTTTCTTT
CDR3aa: CSVEAYMNTEAFF

abundance: few
v_gene: TRBV9
j_gene: TRBJ1-6
d_gene: TRBD1
CDR3nt: TGTGCCAGCAGCGCCGGACAGGACCTCCTGAACCTCCACTTT
CDR3aa: CASSAGQDLLNLHF

abundance: few
v_gene: TRBV29-1
j_gene: TRBJ2-5
d_gene: TRBD2
CDR3nt: TGCAGCGTTGAGGGAGGGGCTATGAAAGAGACCCAGTACTTC
CDR3aa: CSVEGGAMKETQYF

abundance: -
v_gene: TRBV6-5
j_gene: TRBJ1-1
d_gene: -
CDR3nt: TGTGCCAGCAGTTACTCGGTAGGGGATAACGGTGAAGCTTTCTTT
CDR3aa: CASSYSVGDNGEAFF

abundance: many
v_gene: TRBV3-1
j_gene: TRBJ1-2
d_gene: -
CDR3nt: TGTGCCAGCAGCCAAGACGCAGGAGGCTATGGCTACACCTTC
CDR3aa: CASSQDAGGYGYTF

abundance: few
v_gene: TRBV7-6
j_gene: TRBJ1-2
d_gene: -
CDR3nt: TGTGCCAGCAGCTTAGCGGTAGGGGCGGACTATGGCTACACCTTC
CDR3aa: CASSLAVGADYGYTF

abundance: -
v_gene: TRBV12-3/TRBV12-4
j_gene: TRBJ1-4
d_gene: -
CDR3nt: TGTGCCAGCAGTTTGCGAGGGGGTAATGAAAAACTGTTTTTT
CDR3aa: CASSLRGGNEKLFF

abundance: few
v_gene: TRBV5-6
j_gene: TRBJ2-1
d_gene: -
CDR3nt: TGTGCCAGCAGCTTAACCCACAATGAGCAGTTCTTC
CDR3aa: CASSLTHNEQFF

abundance: -
v_gene: TRBV4-1
j_gene: TRBJ2-1
d_gene: -
CDR3nt: TGCGCCAGCAGCCATTTCAATGAGCAGTTCTTC
CDR3aa: CASSHFNEQFF

abundance: few
v_gene: TRBV12-3/TRBV12-4
j_gene: TRBJ2-2
d_gene: -
CDR3nt: TGTGCCAGCAGTTCCTGGGATGTTCTCGACACCGGGGAGCTGTTTTTT
CDR3aa: CASSSWDVLDTGELFF

abundance: -
v_gene: TRBV5-1
j_gene: TRBJ2-3
d_gene: TRBD2
CDR3nt: TGCGCCAGCAGCGCGGGCACGGGAGGTCTTACAGATACGCAGTATTTT
CDR3aa: CASSAGTGGLTDTQYF

abundance: -
v_gene: TRBV9
j_gene: TRBJ1-1
d_gene: -
CDR3nt: TGTGCCAGCAGCGTAGGGGTCGGGCGGAACACTGAAGCTTTCTTT
CDR3aa: CASSVGVGRNTEAFF

abundance: few
v_gene: TRBV6-2/TRBV6-3
j_gene: TRBJ2-1
d_gene: -
CDR3nt: TGTGCCAGCAGTTACTCCTCCAACCTTGAGCAGTTCTTC
CDR3aa: CASSYSSNLEQFF

abundance: -
v_gene: TRBV3-1
j_gene: TRBJ2-1
d_gene: -
CDR3nt: TGTGCCAGCAGCCAAGATCCTTGGGGGGGGGCCAGTGAGCAGTTCTTC
CDR3aa: CASSQDPWGGASEQFF

abundance: few
v_gene: TRBV29-1
j_gene: TRBJ2-7
d_gene: -
CDR3nt: TGCAGCGTTGAAGCAGGCCGACGGATCTTC
CDR3aa: CSVEAGRRIF

abundance: -
v_gene: TRBV12-3/TRBV12-4
j_gene: TRBJ1-4
d_gene: TRBD1
CDR3nt: TGTGCCAGCAGCCGGGGGACAGGGGGCGCCTCCGATGAAAAACTGTTTTTT
CDR3aa: CASSRGTGGASDEKLFF

abundance: -
v_gene: TRBV4-3
j_gene: TRBJ1-3
d_gene: TRBD1
CDR3nt: TGCGCCAGCAGCCAAGATTTAAGCCAGGGGGCAGACACCATATATTTT
CDR3aa: CASSQDLSQGADTIYF

abundance: many
v_gene: TRBV7-2
j_gene: TRBJ2-3
d_gene: -
CDR3nt: TGTGCCAGCAGCTACTCGACAGTCGCTGTAGATACGCAGTATTTT
CDR3aa: CASSYSTVAVDTQYF

abundance: few
v_gene: TRBV5-1
j_gene: TRBJ2-6
d_gene: TRBD1
CDR3nt: TGCGCCAGCAGCCTACGACAGGGGGATTCTGGGGCCAACGTCCTGACTTTC
CDR3aa: CASSLRQGDSGANVLTF

abundance: -
v_gene: TRBV3-1
j_gene: TRBJ2-2
d_gene: -
CDR3nt: TGTGCCAGCAGCCAAGGTGGAGGTCCGAACACCGGGGAGCTGTTTTTT
CDR3aa: CASSQGGGPNTGELFF

abundance: -
v_gene: TRBV5-1
j_gene: TRBJ1-2
d_gene: TRBD1
CDR3nt: TGCGCCAGCAGCTCCGGACAGGGGAACTATGGCTACACCTTC
CDR3aa: CASSSGQGNYGYTF

abundance: -
v_gene: TRBV4-2
j_gene: TRBJ1-6
d_gene: -
CDR3nt: TGTGCCAGCAGCCAAGAGGGTTCAAATTCACCCCTCCACTTT
CDR3aa: CASSQEGSNSPLHF

abundance: few
v_gene: TRBV6-1
j_gene: TRBJ2-4
d_gene: TRBD2
CDR3nt: TGTGCCAGCAGTGAAGTTGCGGGGGGCTCGGGGTCGATTCAGTACTTC
CDR3aa: CASSEVAGGSGSIQYF

abundance: -
v_gene: TRBV14
j_gene: TRBJ2-7
d_gene: TRBD2
CDR3nt: TGTGCCAGCAGCCAAACGAAGGGACTAGGTAGCGAGCAGTACTTC
CDR3aa: CASSQTKGLGSEQYF

abundance: once
v_gene: TRBV30
j_gene: TRBJ2-3
d_gene: -
CDR3nt: TGTGCCTGGATGATGGGGAGGCGGGCCCCAGATACGCAGTATTTT
CDR3aa: CAWMMGRRAPDTQYF

abundance: many
v_gene: TRBV18
j_gene: TRBJ2-3
d_gene: TRBD2
CDR3nt: TGTGCCAGCTCACAAAGGGGAGGGGCAGATACGCAGTATTTT
CDR3aa: CASSQRGGADTQYF